Listed here are 30 T cell receptor beta chains from one sample, sequenced in a study of T cell responses to AZD1222 COVID-19 vaccine. Some clones are missing from TCRdb's copy, which holds only in-frame ones; the method was immunoSEQ multiplex PCR. The sample is made up of about 140,000 clones, and the top ten hold roughly 2% of it. Sequencing was carried out using peripheral blood. All receptors derive from an adult in good health.

The chain links TRBV2 to TRBJ1-4; 9 bases are shared with TRBD1. J lost 5 bases, V lost 10 bases, and 11 bases had no gene match. CDR3 length: 15 residues. Germline V gene data show CDR1 as SNHLY and CDR2 as FYNNEI. In DNA form, the CDR3 reads TGTGCCACCCTCGGGGACAGGGAACCGAATGAAAAACTGTTTTTT. It codes for CATLGDREPNEKLFF. Complete variable domain (other parts from reference TRBV2 and TRBJ1-4): EPEVTQTPSHQVTQMGQEVILRCVPISNHLYFYWYRQILGQKVEFLVSFYNNEISEKSEIFDDQFSVERPDGSNFTLKIRSTKLEDSAMYFCATLGDREPNEKLFFGSGTQLSVL.

The chain combines TRBV5-1 with TRBJ1-2, with TRBD1 identical over 11 bases. The CDR3 loop spans 16 amino acids. V lost 4 bases, J lost 5 bases, and 10 bases stayed unmatched. Germline CDR1 and CDR2: SGHRS and YFSETQ. DNA for the CDR3: TGCGCCAGCAGCGGACAAGGGACAGGGGGTAAATATGGCTACACCTTC. Residues: CASSGQGTGGKYGYTF.

The chain links TRBV5-4 to TRBJ2-7, with D hard to call. Between the trimmed V and J ends, which lost 3 bases and 1 base, there was a span of 14 bases. The CDR3 has 15 amino acids. Looked up from germline, CDR1 is SGHNT and CDR2 is YYREEE (reference sequence). In nucleotides, the CDR3 is TGTGCCAGCAGCTATCCTGCCATTCCGTCCTACGAGCAGTACTTC. Translating gives CASSYPAIPSYEQYF.

This rearrangement joins TRBV30 to TRBJ2-6; 7 bases are shared with TRBD1. This CDR3 region has 16 residues. V dropped 4 bases and J dropped 1; count of bases not matched to a gene: 7. The germline CDR1 and CDR2 sequences are GTSNPN and SVGIG (reference sequence). The CDR3 loop reads CAWTRGLISGANVLTF. CDR3 DNA: TGTGCCTGGACCAGGGGGTTAATTTCTGGGGCCAACGTCCTGACTTTC.

In the case of this clone: The junction shows a germline mismatch at one end, possibly a read error. This rearrangement joins TRBV27 to TRBJ1-2; 10 bases agree with TRBD1. Germline CDR1 reads MNHEY; CDR2 reads SMNVEV (reference sequence). CDR3 length equals 13 residues. CDR3 bases: TGCGAAGGACAGGGGGATATCAACTATGGCTACACCTTC. This gives the protein CEGQGDINYGYTF.

The chain recombines TRBV30 with TRBJ1-3; D ambiguous. Trimming removed 5 bases from V and 0 bases from J, with 11 bases in between. The CDR3 extends over 14 amino acids. Germline loops: CDR1 GTSNPN, CDR2 SVGIG (reference sequence). The CDR3 loop is CAWVRASSGNTIYF. For the CDR3, the DNA is TGTGCCTGGGTGAGAGCAAGCTCTGGAAACACCATATATTTT.

V usage is TRBV5-4 and J usage is TRBJ1-1, with D uncertain. V gave up 1 base and J gave up 0 bases, with 7 bases separating them. The germline V gene encodes CDR1 SGHNT and CDR2 YYREEE (reference sequence). The CDR3 covers 14 residues. Here the CDR3 reads CASSLRGMNTEAFF. CDR3 sequence (DNA): TGTGCCAGCAGCTTGCGAGGGATGAACACTGAAGCTTTCTTT.

The chain recombines TRBV28 with TRBJ1-5; 10 nucleotides line up with TRBD1. CDR1 is MDHEN, CDR2 SYDVKM, per germline. The CDR3 loop spans 14 amino acids. Trimming at V came to 6 bases and at J to 3 bases, leaving 2 bases not matched to a gene. The CDR3 nucleotides are TGTGCCAGCAGGGGACAGGGGAACAATCAGCCCCAGCATTTT. The encoded protein is CASRGQGNNQPQHF.

CDR3 region: CASSLDLGPREKLFF. CDR3 DNA: TGTGCCAGCTCACTTGATTTGGGACCAAGAGAAAAACTGTTTTTT. The gene calls are TRBV18 and TRBJ1-4; D possibly corresponds to TRBD1 (5 bases). The germline V and J ends were trimmed by 4 bases and 8 bases, with 17 bases remaining between them. CDR1 KGHSH and CDR2 LQKENI come from the germline V gene. CDR3 size: 15 residues.

The rearrangement links TRBV5-1 to TRBJ1-2; D possibly corresponds to TRBD1 (6 bases). V lost 0 bases and J lost 13, with 19 bases in between. In germline, CDR1 is SGHRS, CDR2 YFSETQ. This CDR3 is 14 amino acids long. The CDR3 loop reads CASSLAGDTMEVTF. The CDR3 DNA is TGCGCCAGCAGCTTGGCCGGGGACACCATGGAAGTCACCTTC. The full variable domain, completed using reference TRBV5-1 and TRBJ1-2, is KAGVTQTPRYLIKTRGQQVTLSCSPISGHRSVSWYQQTPGQGLQFLFEYFSETQRNKGNFPGRFSGRQFSNSRSEMNVSTLELGDSALYLCASSLAGDTMEVTFGSGTRLTVV.

V is TRBV7-8 and J is TRBJ2-6; TRBD1 matches at 8 bases. Germline values: CDR1 SGHVS, CDR2 FQNEAQ. V dropped 5 bases and J dropped 0; count of bases not matched to a gene: 15. The CDR3 is 20 residues long. The CDR3 sequence: CASSDNRGAEPISGANVLTF. The CDR3 nucleotides are TGTGCCAGCAGCGACAACAGGGGGGCCGAACCAATCTCTGGGGCCAACGTCCTGACTTTC. Variable domain in full (rest from reference TRBV7-8 and TRBJ2-6): GAGVSQSPRYKVAKRGQDVALRCDPISGHVSLFWYQQALGQGPEFLTYFQNEAQLDKSGLPSDRFFAERPEGSVSTLKIQRTQQEDSAVYLCASSDNRGAEPISGANVLTFGAGSRLTVL.

The chain recombines TRBV10-3 with TRBJ1-1; D not certain. V gave up 10 bases and J gave up 3 bases, with 15 bases separating them. From germline, CDR1 is ENHRY and CDR2 SYGVKD. CDR3 size: 13 residues. Here the CDR3 reads CATWKRDYTEAFF. The CDR3 bases are TGTGCCACCTGGAAGCGCGACTACACTGAAGCTTTCTTT.

The chain combines TRBV5-6 with TRBJ1-1; D not certain. This CDR3 contains 14 residues. Germline lookup yields CDR1 SGHDT and CDR2 YYEEEE. With 2 bases removed from V and 6 bases from J, the gap between germline ends came to 14 bases. This chain's CDR3 is CASSLGPIGAEAFF. CDR3 bases: TGTGCCAGCAGCTTAGGACCGATCGGGGCTGAAGCTTTCTTT. The full variable domain, rest sourced from reference TRBV5-6 and TRBJ1-1, is DAGVTQSPTHLIKTRGQQVTLRCSPKSGHDTVSWYQQALGQGPQFIFQYYEEEERQRGNFPDRFSGHQFPNYSSELNVNALLLGDSALYLCASSLGPIGAEAFFGQGTRLTVV.

The V gene is TRBV3-1 (or the pseudogene TRBV3-2), the J gene TRBJ1-2, with D maybe TRBD1 (6 bases). From germline, CDR1 is LGHDT and CDR2 YNNKEL (reference sequence). V was cut by 3 bases and J by 4 bases, with 21 bases left in between. The CDR3 length is 17 residues. The CDR3 sequence: CASSHGPRQVGIYGYTF. In DNA, the CDR3 is TGTGCCAGCAGCCATGGTCCGCGACAGGTTGGGATCTATGGCTACACCTTC.

The chain is built from TRBV5-1 and TRBJ1-1; maybe TRBD1 (5 bases). The CDR3 covers 14 residues. Germline lookup yields CDR1 SGHRS and CDR2 YFSETQ. The V end was cut by 6 bases, the J end by 4 bases, with 16 bases between. The CDR3: CASTPGGRGTEAFF. The CDR3, as DNA: TGCGCCAGCACCCCTGGCGGGAGGGGCACTGAAGCTTTCTTT.

This rearrangement joins TRBV18 to TRBJ1-1; D is uncertain. The CDR3 sequence is 14 residues long. V lost 4 bases, J lost 0 bases, and 9 bases lay in between. Germline-derived CDR1 and CDR2 are KGHSH and LQKENI. Here the CDR3 reads CASSRGSMNTEAFF. CDR3 sequence (DNA): TGTGCCAGCTCACGAGGGAGCATGAACACTGAAGCTTTCTTT. The full variable domain, in which reference TRBV18 and TRBJ1-1 provide the parts outside the CDR3, is NAGVMQNPRHLVRRRGQEARLRCSPMKGHSHVYWYRQLPEEGLKFMVYLQKENIIDESGMPKERFSAEFPKEGPSILRIQQVVRGDSAAYFCASSRGSMNTEAFFGQGTRLTVV.

The V call is TRBV7-9, the J call TRBJ1-1; D gene uncertain. CDR3 length: 11 residues. The V end was cut by 1 base, the J end by 8 bases, with 5 bases between. CDR1 and CDR2 (germline): SEHNR, FQNEAQ (reference sequence). The CDR3 sequence: CASSLVKEAFF. Written as DNA, the CDR3 is TGTGCCAGCAGCTTAGTTAAGGAAGCTTTCTTT.

The chain links TRBV7-2 to TRBJ1-6; maybe TRBD1 (6 bases). Germline V lookup: CDR1 SGHTA, CDR2 FQGNSA. V gave up 2 bases and J gave up 12 bases, with 11 bases separating them. The CDR3 contains 13 residues. In DNA form, the CDR3 reads TGTGCCAGCAGCTTATTTGGGGGGCTACCCCTCCACTTT. Residues: CASSLFGGLPLHF.

The chain is built from TRBV11-3 and TRBJ1-4, with 7 bases aligning to TRBD1. The V gene's germline CDR1 is SGHNT and CDR2 YENEEA. V was clipped by 5 bases and J by 7 bases; unmatched bases: 10. This CDR3 contains 15 residues. In nucleotides, the CDR3 is TGTGCCAGCAGCCCGCGGACAGGACACAGTGAAAAACTGTTTTTT. Protein: CASSPRTGHSEKLFF. Together with reference TRBV11-3 and TRBJ1-4, the CDR3 gives the full variable domain: EAGVVQSPRYKIIEKKQPVAFWCNPISGHNTLYWYLQNLGQGPELLIRYENEEAVDDSQLPKDRFSAERLKGVDSTLKIQPAELGDSAVYLCASSPRTGHSEKLFFGSGTQLSVL.

The chain employs TRBV5-1 and TRBJ1-2; D uncertain. The V end was cut by 3 bases, the J end by 4 bases, with 16 bases between. Germline CDR1 reads SGHRS; CDR2 reads YFSETQ. CDR3 length equals 15 residues. CDR3 nucleotides: TGCGCCAGCAGCTGGACGGGCCCCCAGGCCTATGGCTACACCTTC. Its protein is CASSWTGPQAYGYTF.

The CDR3 DNA reads as TGTGCCAGTAGTGCAGGGCCTGAGCAGTTCTTC. Translating it yields CASSAGPEQFF. The chain is built from TRBV19 and TRBJ2-1, with D possibly matching TRBD1 (5 bases). This CDR3 spans 11 amino acids. The germline V gene encodes CDR1 LNHDA and CDR2 SQIVND (reference sequence). Trimming left V 5 bases short and J 9 bases short, with 8 bases between.

V is TRBV4-1 and J is TRBJ2-7, with D unclear. The ends were cut back, 3 bases at V and 2 bases at J, with 8 bases in the middle. The germline gives CDR1 MGHRA, CDR2 YSYEKL. CDR3 size: 13 residues. CDR3 DNA sequence: TGCGCCAGCAGCCACCAGGATGCCTACGAGCAGTACTTC. Residues: CASSHQDAYEQYF.

This chain connects TRBV7-9 to TRBJ2-6; maybe TRBD2 (7 bases). Germline V gives CDR1 SEHNR, CDR2 FQNEAQ (reference sequence). This CDR3 comprises 16 residues. V shed 5 bases and J shed 1 base, with 12 bases lying between them. CDR3 region: CASSLGGLSGANVLTF. Here the CDR3 DNA reads TGTGCCAGCAGCCTCGGGGGGCTATCTGGGGCCAACGTCCTGACTTTC.

This chain joins TRBV9 and TRBJ1-1; tentatively, D is TRBD1 (5 bases). Germline V CDR1 and CDR2: SGDLS, YYNGEE. The length of the CDR3 is 16 residues. Trimming left V 3 bases short and J 2 bases short, with 17 bases between. CDR3 coding DNA: TGTGCCAGCAGCGCCGCCCCGCGGGACGTTAACACTGAAGCTTTCTTT. Translation gives CASSAAPRDVNTEAFF.

The CDR3 DNA reads as TGTGCCAGCAGTCAAATCCCACAAGAGACCCAGTACTTC. The encoded protein is CASSQIPQETQYF. V and J are TRBV12-3 or TRBV12-4 and TRBJ2-5; no firm D call. The CDR3 covers 13 residues. V was pared by 5 bases and J by 2 bases, with 9 bases between.

The chain is built from TRBV7-9 and TRBJ1-4; 7 bases are a match to TRBD1. The CDR3 length is 16 residues. Germline CDR1 is SEHNR and CDR2 is FQNEAQ (reference sequence). J was trimmed by 3 bases and V by 5 bases; bases with no gene match: 9. The CDR3 DNA sequence: TGTGCCAGCAGCCGTAGACAGGGTGCGGCTAATGAAAAACTGTTTTTT. Translating it yields CASSRRQGAANEKLFF.

The chain has TRBV16 and TRBJ2-7, with TRBD1 matching 8 bases. V lost 4 bases, J lost 0 bases, and 14 bases stayed unmatched. Germline V gene sequence: CDR1 KGHSY, CDR2 FQNENV. The CDR3 length is 18 residues. CDR3 nucleotides: TGTGCCAGCAGCCCAAGACAGGGGCCATACCCTAACTCCTACGAGCAGTACTTC. It translates to CASSPRQGPYPNSYEQYF. Variable domain in full (rest from reference TRBV16 and TRBJ2-7): GEEVAQTPKHLVRGEGQKAKLYCAPIKGHSYVFWYQQVLKNEFKFLISFQNENVFDETGMPKERFSAKCLPNSPCSLEIQATKLEDSAVYFCASSPRQGPYPNSYEQYFGPGTRLTVT.

The chain couples TRBV28 to TRBJ2-4, with 7 bases lining up with TRBD1. This CDR3 comprises 18 residues. Per germline, CDR1 MDHEN and CDR2 SYDVKM. Trimming at V came to 6 bases and at J to 0 bases, leaving 14 bases not matched to a gene. The CDR3 loop is CASSPTGTALLAKNIQYF. CDR3 bases: TGTGCCAGCAGCCCGACCGGGACAGCCTTATTAGCCAAAAACATTCAGTACTTC.

The gene calls are TRBV28 and TRBJ1-2; 10 bases are a match to TRBD1. Germline loops: CDR1 MDHEN, CDR2 SYDVKM. The CDR3 has 13 amino acids. V lost 8 bases and J lost 4; bases outside the gene matches: 4. CDR3 nucleotide sequence: TGTGCCAGCCGGACAGGGGGAATCTATGGCTACACCTTC. Its translation: CASRTGGIYGYTF.

This rearrangement joins TRBV6-6 to TRBJ1-1; D is possibly TRBD1 (5 bases). The CDR3 runs to 15 residues. Germline lookup yields CDR1 MNHNY and CDR2 SVGAGI (reference sequence). V lost 4 bases, J lost 5 bases, and 17 bases lay in between. The CDR3 sequence is CASSSGSGLSTEAFF. The CDR3 DNA reads as TGTGCCAGCAGTTCAGGGTCAGGGTTGAGTACTGAAGCTTTCTTT.